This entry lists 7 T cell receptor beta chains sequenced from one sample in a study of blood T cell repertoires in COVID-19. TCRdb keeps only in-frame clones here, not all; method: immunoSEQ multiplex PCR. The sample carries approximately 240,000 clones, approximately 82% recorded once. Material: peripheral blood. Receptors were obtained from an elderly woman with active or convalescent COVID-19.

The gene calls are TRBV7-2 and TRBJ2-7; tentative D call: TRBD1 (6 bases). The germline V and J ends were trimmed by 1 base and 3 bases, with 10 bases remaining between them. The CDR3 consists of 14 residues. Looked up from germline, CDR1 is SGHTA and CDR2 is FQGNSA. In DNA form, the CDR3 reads TGTGCCAGCAGCTTAGGTCAGGGGATCTACGAGCAGTACTTC. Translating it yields CASSLGQGIYEQYF.

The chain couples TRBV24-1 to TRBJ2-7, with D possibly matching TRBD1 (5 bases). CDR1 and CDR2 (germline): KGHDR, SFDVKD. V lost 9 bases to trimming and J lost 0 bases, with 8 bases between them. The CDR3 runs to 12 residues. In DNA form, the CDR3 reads TGTGCCACCGCCGACAGCTCCTACGAGCAGTACTTC. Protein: CATADSSYEQYF.

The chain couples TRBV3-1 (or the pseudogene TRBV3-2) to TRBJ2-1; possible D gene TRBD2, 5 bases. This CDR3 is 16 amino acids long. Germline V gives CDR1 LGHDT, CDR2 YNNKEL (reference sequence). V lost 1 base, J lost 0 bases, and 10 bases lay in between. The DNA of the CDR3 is TGTGCCAGCAGCCAAGGTCTGGGGAGCTCCTACAATGAGCAGTTCTTC. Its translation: CASSQGLGSSYNEQFF.

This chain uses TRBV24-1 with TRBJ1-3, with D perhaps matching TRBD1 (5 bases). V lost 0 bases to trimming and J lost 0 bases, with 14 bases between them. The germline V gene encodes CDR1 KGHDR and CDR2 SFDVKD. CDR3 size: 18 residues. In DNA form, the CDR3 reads TGTGCCACCAGTGATTTGACAATGGGGCGGAGCTCTGGAAACACCATATATTTT. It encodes CATSDLTMGRSSGNTIYF.

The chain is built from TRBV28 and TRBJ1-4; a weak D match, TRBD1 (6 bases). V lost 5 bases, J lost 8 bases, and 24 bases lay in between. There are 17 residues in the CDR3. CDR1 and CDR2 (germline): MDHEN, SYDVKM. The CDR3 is CASSPPHARGTGEKLFF. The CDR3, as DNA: TGTGCCAGCAGTCCCCCCCATGCTAGAGGAACAGGGGAAAAACTGTTTTTT.

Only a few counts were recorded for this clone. The CDR3 here is CASSTGGSSSGANVLTF. For the CDR3, the DNA is TGTGCCAGCAGTACAGGGGGATCAAGCTCTGGGGCCAACGTCCTGACTTTC. The chain couples TRBV27 to TRBJ2-6; the match to TRBD1 covers 8 bases. The junction had 6 bases not matched to a gene; V was cut back by 5 bases and J by 0 bases. Germline assignment: CDR1 MNHEY and CDR2 SMNVEV (reference sequence). The CDR3 totals 17 residues. The whole variable domain, remainder taken from reference TRBV27 and TRBJ2-6, is EAQVTQNPRYLITVTGKKLTVTCSQNMNHEYMSWYRQDPGLGLRQIYYSMNVEVTDKGDVPEGYKVSRKEKRNFPLILESPSPNQTSLYFCASSTGGSSSGANVLTFGAGSRLTVL.

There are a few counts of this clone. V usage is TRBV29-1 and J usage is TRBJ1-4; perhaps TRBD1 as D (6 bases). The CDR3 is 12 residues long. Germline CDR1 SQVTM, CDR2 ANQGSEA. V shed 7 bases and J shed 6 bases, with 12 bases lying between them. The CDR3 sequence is CSASDSYEKLFF. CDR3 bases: TGCAGCGCTTCGGACAGTTATGAAAAACTGTTTTTT.